The clone carrying this T cell receptor (beta chain) was recorded a few times. Antigen unknown. This record belongs to a study of T cells after yellow fever vaccination. Study-level information: SMART-Seq v4 Ultra Low Input handled preparation of low-cell-number fractions.

The study made its TCR cDNA through 5'RACE template switching. That step introduced a universal primer site along with UMIs. Via MiXCR, TCRdb re-called the 5' RACE reads, giving one row per CDR3 protein. The sample yields 450,000 to 650,000 distinct CDR3 sequences, approximately 15% seen once. Study findings and constraints: Though it reached lower strength, the secondary response hit its peak faster, day 5 versus 15. Among all clonotypes, a small share was observed in both CD4 and CD8 compartments.

The origin of this receptor is a man aged 25-40 years who received the YFV17D yellow fever vaccine. The sequencing used PBMCs, collected on the day of the yellow fever booster vaccination.

Here the CDR3 reads CSARAARGYSYEQYF. The DNA for the CDR3 is TGCAGTGCTAGAGCCGCCAGGGGATACTCCTACGAGCAGTACTTC. The V gene is TRBV20-1, the J gene TRBJ2-7; tentative D call: TRBD1 (6 bases). The CDR3 is 15 residues long. Trimming took 1 base from V and 0 from J, leaving 13 bases between them. Germline V gene lookup returns CDR1 DFQATT and CDR2 SNEGSKA (reference sequence).